Listed below are T cell receptor beta chains from one sample, sequenced in a study of T-cell reconstitution after alpha-beta-depleted transplantation in children. TCRdb called the PCR reads again in MiXCR, with one record for every CDR3 protein. This sample has nearly 400,000 distinct CDR3 sequences, with 20% found just once. Source: PBMCs from the stem cell graft donor, taken from the stem cell graft. The receptors originated from a human donor who donated a stem cell graft to a child with acute myeloid leukemia. Both conserved end residues are part of each CDR3. A D gene is named only where the DNA matches it firmly. Clone size appears in some rows only: once, few, many, or a class for an expanded clone.

cdr3_length | d_call | clone_size | j_call | v_call | cdr3_aa | cdr3_nt
14 | TRBD2 | - | TRBJ2-1 | TRBV12-5 | CASGAGTSGNEQFF | TGTGCTAGTGGCGCCGGGACTAGCGGCAATGAGCAGTTCTTC
17 | TRBD2 | - | TRBJ2-7 | TRBV5-4 | CASSLEVLGREVQEQYF | TGTGCCAGCAGCTTGGAAGTGTTGGGGCGGGAGGTTCAAGAGCAGTACTTC
18 | TRBD2 | few | TRBJ2-1 | TRBV5-1 | CASRKTSGGYGSYNEQFF | TGCGCCAGCAGAAAGACTAGCGGGGGATACGGCTCCTACAATGAGCAGTTCTTC
14 | TRBD1 | few | TRBJ2-7 | TRBV24-1 | CATSDPTGNDEQYF | TGTGCCACCAGTGACCCGACAGGGAACGACGAGCAGTACTTC
15 | - | - | TRBJ1-1 | TRBV4-3 | CASSQDARVVLEAFF | TGCGCCAGCAGCCAAGATGCCAGGGTCGTCCTTGAAGCTTTCTTT
14 | TRBD1 | few | TRBJ2-7 | TRBV7-9 | CASSTRQGNNEQYF | TGTGCCAGCAGCACCCGACAGGGCAACAACGAGCAGTACTTC
17 | TRBD2 | - | TRBJ2-3 | TRBV20-1 | CSARASGRAGGTDTQYF | TGCAGTGCTAGAGCGAGCGGGAGGGCAGGGGGCACAGATACGCAGTATTTT
16 | TRBD2 | - | TRBJ2-1 | TRBV29-1 | CSVETASGIGYNEQFF | TGCAGCGTGGAAACTGCTAGCGGGATTGGGTACAATGAGCAGTTCTTC
14 | - | - | TRBJ2-7 | TRBV5-1 | CASSLADGGYEQYF | TGCGCCAGCAGCTTGGCCGATGGGGGCTACGAGCAGTACTTC
17 | TRBD2 | few | TRBJ2-3 | TRBV24-1 | CATSDLATSGRADTQYF | TGTGCCACCAGTGATTTGGCCACTAGCGGGAGGGCAGATACGCAGTATTTT
13 | TRBD2 | - | TRBJ2-7 | TRBV30 | CAWSRLAGYEQYF | TGTGCCTGGAGTCGGCTAGCGGGATACGAGCAGTACTTC
15 | TRBD1 | many | TRBJ2-1 | TRBV27 | CASSEDRVYYNEQFF | TGTGCCAGCAGTGAGGACAGGGTATACTACAATGAGCAGTTCTTC
17 | - | - | TRBJ1-4 | TRBV15 | CATSRPSGTRGDEKLFF | TGTGCCACCAGCAGACCCTCCGGGACAAGAGGAGATGAAAAACTGTTTTTT
14 | - | few | TRBJ1-1 | TRBV12-3/TRBV12-4 | CASSLVTGNTEAFF | TGTGCCAGCAGTCTGGTGACAGGCAACACTGAAGCTTTCTTT
16 | - | - | TRBJ2-5 | TRBV20-1 | CSARDLPTRTNETQYF | TGCAGTGCTAGAGATCTCCCTACGAGGACGAACGAGACCCAGTACTTC
14 | - | - | TRBJ2-1 | TRBV5-1 | CASSQGLPGNEQFF | TGCGCCAGCAGTCAAGGGCTACCTGGCAATGAGCAGTTCTTC
14 | - | - | TRBJ2-3 | TRBV7-9 | CASSLGVYTDTQYF | TGTGCCAGCAGCTTAGGAGTTTATACAGATACGCAGTATTTT
13 | - | few | TRBJ2-5 | TRBV4-1 | CASSQANQETQYF | TGCGCCAGCAGCCAAGCTAACCAAGAGACCCAGTACTTC
13 | - | many | TRBJ2-3 | TRBV20-1 | CSARSVGTDTQYF | TGCAGTGCTAGGAGCGTGGGCACAGATACGCAGTATTTT
14 | - | few | TRBJ2-1 | TRBV20-1 | CSANPRDSYNEQFF | TGCAGTGCTAATCCGAGGGACTCCTACAATGAGCAGTTCTTC
14 | TRBD1 | few | TRBJ2-1 | TRBV9 | CASSARGRDNEQFF | TGTGCCAGCAGCGCCAGGGGGCGGGACAATGAGCAGTTCTTC
17 | TRBD1 | - | TRBJ2-6 | TRBV24-1 | CATSPGQGFSGANVLTF | TGTGCCACCAGTCCCGGACAGGGGTTTTCTGGGGCCAACGTCCTGACTTTC
16 | - | - | TRBJ2-1 | TRBV3-1 | CASSQARDPPRDEQFF | TGTGCCAGCAGCCAAGCAAGAGACCCCCCTCGGGATGAGCAGTTCTTC
16 | TRBD1 | - | TRBJ2-1 | TRBV5-1 | CASSYRTGGSYNEQFF | TGCGCCAGCAGCTACAGGACAGGGGGCTCCTACAATGAGCAGTTCTTC
19 | - | - | TRBJ1-5 | TRBV20-1 | CSARVDNIIGASVDQPQRF | TGCAGTGCTAGAGTTGACAACATTATCGGGGCGAGTGTAGATCAGCCCCAGCGTTTT
14 | - | many | TRBJ2-3 | TRBV12-3/TRBV12-4 | CASIPGHRTDTQYF | TGTGCCAGCATTCCGGGCCATCGCACAGATACGCAGTATTTT
15 | - | - | TRBJ2-2 | TRBV24-1 | CATSDDRVRTGELFF | TGTGCCACCAGTGATGATAGGGTCAGGACCGGGGAGCTGTTTTTT
19 | TRBD2 | - | TRBJ2-1 | TRBV7-3 | CASSLLAQGAGGPYNEQFF | TGTGCCAGCAGCTTATTAGCCCAGGGAGCGGGAGGGCCCTACAATGAGCAGTTCTTC
16 | TRBD2 | - | TRBJ2-3 | TRBV5-1 | CASSPGVAGVGDTQYF | TGCGCCAGCAGCCCGGGGGTAGCGGGAGTAGGGGATACGCAGTATTTT
18 | TRBD2 | - | TRBJ2-1 | TRBV7-6 | CASSLVPLSTSGYNEQFF | TGTGCCAGCAGCTTAGTCCCGCTTTCGACTAGCGGCTACAATGAGCAGTTCTTC
16 | TRBD1 | many | TRBJ1-1 | TRBV12-3/TRBV12-4 | CASRRTGGSGNTEAFF | TGTGCCAGCAGGCGGACAGGGGGCTCAGGGAACACTGAAGCTTTCTTT
13 | - | few | TRBJ2-1 | TRBV14 | CASSQYRGGEQFF | TGTGCCAGCAGCCAATATCGGGGAGGTGAGCAGTTCTTC
13 | - | many | TRBJ2-7 | TRBV29-1 | CSVEGEFDYEQYF | TGCAGCGTTGAGGGGGAGTTCGACTACGAGCAGTACTTC
15 | TRBD2 | - | TRBJ2-3 | TRBV7-8 | CASSAREGRTDTQYF | TGTGCCAGCAGCGCCAGGGAGGGCCGGACAGATACGCAGTATTTT
15 | - | few | TRBJ2-1 | TRBV20-1 | CSASSLLESYNEQFF | TGCAGTGCTAGTTCCCTACTAGAGTCCTACAATGAGCAGTTCTTC
13 | - | many | TRBJ2-3 | TRBV12-3/TRBV12-4 | CASSFGSTDTQYF | TGTGCCAGCAGTTTTGGCAGCACAGATACGCAGTATTTT
16 | TRBD2 | - | TRBJ2-1 | TRBV2 | CASSEARASGRAEQFF | TGTGCCAGCAGTGAAGCGAGAGCTAGCGGGAGGGCTGAGCAGTTCTTC
15 | TRBD1 | - | TRBJ2-1 | TRBV5-6 | CASSAGQGAYNEQFF | TGTGCCAGCAGCGCGGGACAGGGGGCCTACAATGAGCAGTTCTTC
14 | - | - | TRBJ2-7 | TRBV12-3/TRBV12-4 | CASSLEGLSYEQYF | TGTGCCAGCAGTTTGGAGGGGCTATCCTACGAGCAGTACTTC
15 | TRBD1 | - | TRBJ2-7 | TRBV4-2 | CASSQPGQGDNEQYF | TGTGCCAGCAGCCAACCGGGACAGGGGGATAACGAGCAGTACTTC
11 | - | - | TRBJ2-1 | TRBV25-1 | CASSEVVEQFF | TGTGCCAGCAGTGAAGTAGTAGAGCAGTTCTTC